One sample yielded the 27 T cell receptor beta chains listed below, sequenced in a study of blood T cell repertoires in COVID-19. The method was immunoSEQ multiplex PCR; TCRdb's version includes in-frame clones alone and lacks a portion of them. Of some 700,000 clones listed, about 90% are singletons. The sample taken for sequencing was peripheral blood. The origin of the receptors is a young woman with acute or convalescent COVID-19.

This rearrangement joins TRBV6-4 to TRBJ1-4; maybe TRBD1 (6 bases). V was clipped by 4 bases and J by 5 bases, with 14 bases between them. Germline V gene sequence: CDR1 MRHNA, CDR2 SNTAGT. The CDR3 totals 15 residues. The CDR3 DNA is TGTGCCAGCAGTGCAGCCGGGACACCGAATGAAAAACTGTTTTTT. It is translated as CASSAAGTPNEKLFF.

The genes are TRBV5-5 and TRBJ2-3; the match to TRBD1 covers 7 bases. The CDR3 spans 15 residues. Looked up from germline, CDR1 is SGHKS and CDR2 is YYEKEE (reference sequence). V dropped 3 bases and J dropped 2; count of bases not matched to a gene: 6. This CDR3 reads CASSWDSYPTDTQYF. CDR3 DNA: TGTGCCAGCAGCTGGGACAGTTATCCCACAGATACGCAGTATTTT.

The chain is built from TRBV29-1 and TRBJ1-2; the D is unclear. This CDR3 spans 11 amino acids. Germline lookup yields CDR1 SQVTM and CDR2 ANQGSEA. V was trimmed by 7 bases and J by 5 bases, leaving 11 bases between them. For the CDR3, the DNA is TGCAGCGGGGGAAGCGTTTATGGCTACACCTTC. This codes for CSGGSVYGYTF.

The rearrangement joins TRBV13 to TRBJ2-7; D might be TRBD2 (5 bases). The V and J ends lost 2 bases and 7 bases respectively, with 12 bases between them. This CDR3 has 13 residues. Germline V gene sequence: CDR1 PRHDT, CDR2 FYEKMQ (reference sequence). For the CDR3, the DNA is TGTGCCAGCAGCTTAACGGCGGGTGAGGAGCAGTACTTC. Translation gives CASSLTAGEEQYF.

This chain links TRBV3-1 (or the pseudogene TRBV3-2) with TRBJ2-7; TRBD2 matches at 7 bases. The CDR3 covers 18 residues. CDR1 and CDR2 (germline): LGHDT, YNNKEL (reference sequence). J was trimmed by 5 bases and V by 1 base; bases with no gene match: 17. As DNA, the CDR3 is TGTGCCAGCAGCCAAGCCGGTGGGGGAGCGGGGAGACGCGACGAGCAGTACTTC. It yields the protein CASSQAGGGAGRRDEQYF.

The rearrangement joins TRBV30 to TRBJ1-1, with a possible D match to TRBD1 (6 bases). The V gene's germline CDR1 is GTSNPN and CDR2 SVGIG (reference sequence). This CDR3 is 16 amino acids long. The V end was cut by 0 bases, the J end by 1 base, with 15 bases between. The CDR3 loop reads CAWSVDKQGENTEAFF. CDR3 bases: TGTGCCTGGAGTGTAGATAAACAGGGCGAGAACACTGAAGCTTTCTTT.

Of note for this clone: Other DNA sequences in this specimen translate into the identical CDR3. The chain carries TRBV7-6 and TRBJ2-3; D is possibly TRBD2 (6 bases). Between the trimmed V and J ends, which lost 5 bases and 3 bases, there was a span of 6 bases. CDR1 and CDR2 from the germline V gene are SGHVS and FNYEAQ. The CDR3 has 12 residues. The CDR3 reads CASSRGTDTQYF. Here the CDR3 DNA reads TGTGCCAGCAGCCGGGGGACAGATACGCAGTATTTT.

The chain carries TRBV18 and TRBJ1-2; possible D gene TRBD1, 6 bases. The CDR3 sequence is 17 residues long. Deletions cut 2 bases from V and 4 bases from J, with 20 bases between. CDR1 and CDR2 (germline): KGHSH, LQKENI. Written as DNA, the CDR3 is TGTGCCAGCTCACCAAGTCTTACAGGGAGGGACGTCTATGGCTACACCTTC. This encodes CASSPSLTGRDVYGYTF.

V usage is TRBV5-5 and J usage is TRBJ1-6; D not certain. Germline V gene lookup returns CDR1 SGHKS and CDR2 YYEKEE (reference sequence). V was shortened by 1 base and J by 0 bases, with 14 bases between the two germline ends. This CDR3 contains 18 residues. The CDR3 spells CASSLWWTPFSYNSPLHF. CDR3 DNA: TGTGCCAGCAGCTTGTGGTGGACTCCTTTCTCCTATAATTCACCCCTCCACTTT. Complete variable domain (other parts from reference TRBV5-5 and TRBJ1-6): DAGVTQSPTHLIKTRGQQVTLRCSPISGHKSVSWYQQVLGQGPQFIFQYYEKEERGRGNFPDRFSARQFPNYSSELNVNALLLGDSALYLCASSLWWTPFSYNSPLHFGNGTRLTVT.

The J gene is TRBJ1-2, the V gene TRBV4-3, with TRBD1 matching over 10 bases. The CDR3 loop spans 12 amino acids. Germline CDR1 reads LGHNA; CDR2 reads YSLEER. Trimming at V came to 4 bases and at J to 10 bases, leaving 3 bases not matched to a gene. CDR3 DNA: TGCGCCAGCAGCCCCGGGACAGGGGTCTACACCTTC. Translated: CASSPGTGVYTF.

This sequence joins TRBV4-3 and TRBJ1-2; 9 bases map to TRBD1. The CDR3 sequence is 16 residues long. The germline gives CDR1 LGHNA, CDR2 YSLEER. V trimming: 2 bases; J trimming: 5 bases; junction bases outside the gene matches: 9. CDR3 sequence reads: CASSQSETGGWYGYTF. CDR3 nucleotide sequence: TGCGCCAGCAGCCAATCTGAAACAGGGGGCTGGTATGGCTACACCTTC.

The chain uses TRBV2 and TRBJ1-2, with a possible D match to TRBD1 (6 bases). V shed 1 base and J shed 4 bases, with 16 bases lying between them. The CDR3 has 16 amino acids. The germline V gene encodes CDR1 SNHLY and CDR2 FYNNEI. CDR3 amino acids: CASSEGQGLILYGYTF. CDR3 nucleotide sequence: TGTGCCAGCAGTGAAGGGCAGGGGCTTATCCTCTATGGCTACACCTTC.

In DNA form, the CDR3 reads TGTGCCAGCAGCAGAACGACAGGCGTCTACGAGCAGTACTTC. Its protein is CASSRTTGVYEQYF. V gene TRBV6-5 combines with J gene TRBJ2-7, with TRBD1 as a possible D gene (6 bases). The germline CDR1 and CDR2 sequences are MNHEY and SVGAGI. CDR3 length: 14 residues. Trimming cost V 6 bases and J 3 bases, with 15 bases left between them.

The chain couples TRBV18 to TRBJ2-2; D may be TRBD2 (5 bases). Germline V lookup: CDR1 KGHSH, CDR2 LQKENI. The V gene lost 6 bases and the J gene lost 1 base, with 15 bases spanning the gap. The CDR3 has 16 amino acids. CDR3 nucleotides: TGTGCCAGCTCCCGCGGGCAGGCGATGAACACCGGGGAGCTGTTTTTT. Its translation is CASSRGQAMNTGELFF.

The V call is TRBV27, the J call TRBJ1-5; D may be TRBD1 (6 bases). V gave up 3 bases and J gave up 4 bases, with 13 bases separating them. CDR1 and CDR2 from the germline V gene are MNHEY and SMNVEV (reference sequence). The CDR3 is made up of 15 amino acids. The CDR3 DNA follows: TGTGCCAGCAGTTTCAGGCAGGGGATTAATCAGCCCCAGCATTTT. This codes for CASSFRQGINQPQHF.

The chain has TRBV6-1 and TRBJ1-5; possible D gene TRBD1, 5 bases. Germline loops: CDR1 MNHNS, CDR2 SASEGT. The length of the CDR3 is 15 residues. The ends were cut back, 3 bases at V and 4 bases at J, with 13 bases in the middle. The CDR3 here is CASSDQWGRNQPQHF. The CDR3 DNA follows: TGTGCCAGCAGTGACCAGTGGGGGAGGAATCAGCCCCAGCATTTT.

The chain is built from TRBV6-2 or TRBV6-3 and TRBJ2-7; maybe TRBD1 (5 bases). This CDR3 comprises 15 residues. Trimming took off 2 bases at V and 2 bases at J, with 13 bases between the two ends. Germline loops: CDR1 MNHEY, CDR2 SVGEGT. The CDR3 DNA is TGTGCCAGCAGTTACGGTGGGGCCGCACCCTACGAGCAGTACTTC. Amino acid sequence: CASSYGGAAPYEQYF.

The chain uses TRBV19 and TRBJ1-5; TRBD1 matches at 10 bases. CDR3 length: 16 residues. From germline, CDR1 is LNHDA and CDR2 SQIVND (reference sequence). V was pared by 0 bases and J by 5 bases, with 4 bases of the junction left unmatched. As DNA, the CDR3 is TGTGCCAGTAGTATAGACCGGGACAGGGGATATCAGCCCCAGCATTTT. This gives the protein CASSIDRDRGYQPQHF. Complete variable domain (other parts from reference TRBV19 and TRBJ1-5): DGGITQSPKYLFRKEGQNVTLSCEQNLNHDAMYWYRQDPGQGLRLIYYSQIVNDFQKGDIAEGYSVSREKKESFPLTVTSAQKNPTAFYLCASSIDRDRGYQPQHFGDGTRLSIL.

The J gene is TRBJ1-1, the V gene TRBV5-1; no firm D call. CDR1 is SGHRS, CDR2 YFSETQ, per germline. The CDR3 is made up of 16 amino acids. Trimming left V 5 bases short and J 0 bases short, with 17 bases between. This CDR3 is CASRESISGMNTEAFF. In DNA, the CDR3 is TGCGCCAGCAGAGAATCAATCTCCGGGATGAACACTGAAGCTTTCTTT.

V usage is TRBV21-1 and J usage is TRBJ1-2; no check of the table's D call, TRBD1, against the DNA was made. TRBV21-1 represents a pseudogene. CDR3 length equals 12 residues. The CDR3: CASSKVPDRAFF. As DNA, the CDR3 is TGTGCCAGCAGCAAAGTCCCGGACAGGGCCTTCTTC.

The chain joins TRBV3-1 (or the pseudogene TRBV3-2) to TRBJ1-1; D might be TRBD1 (5 bases). Germline values: CDR1 LGHDT, CDR2 YNNKEL (reference sequence). The CDR3 spans 16 residues. Trimming pared 1 base from V and 1 base from J, leaving 13 bases between. The CDR3 sequence: CASSQGNPTGNTEAFF. CDR3 coding DNA: TGTGCCAGCAGCCAAGGCAACCCCACAGGGAACACTGAAGCTTTCTTT.

This chain uses TRBV5-6 with TRBJ1-2, with 8 bases lining up with TRBD1. J gave up 3 bases and V 0 bases, and 4 bases lay outside the gene matches. The CDR3 sequence is 15 residues long. Per germline, CDR1 SGHDT and CDR2 YYEEEE. The CDR3 DNA reads TGTGCCAGCAGCTTGGTTGGGACAGGACACTATGGCTACACCTTC. This sequence encodes CASSLVGTGHYGYTF.

V and J are TRBV6-2 or TRBV6-3 and TRBJ1-1; D not resolved. Trimming removed 0 bases from V and 2 bases from J, with 10 bases in between. This CDR3 is 15 amino acids long. The germline CDR1 and CDR2 sequences are MNHEY and SVGEGT. The CDR3 sequence: CASSYSRARNTEAFF. The CDR3 DNA reads as TGTGCCAGCAGTTACTCGAGAGCCCGAAACACTGAAGCTTTCTTT.

The V gene is TRBV5-6, the J gene TRBJ2-7; 7 nucleotides line up with TRBD1. This CDR3 is built from 15 residues. With V trimmed by 2 bases and J by 3 bases, 8 bases remained unmatched. Germline loops: CDR1 SGHDT, CDR2 YYEEEE. The CDR3 here is CASSLYLGQHYEQYF. Here the CDR3 DNA reads TGTGCCAGCAGCTTATACTTGGGACAGCACTACGAGCAGTACTTC.

The chain has TRBV7-3 and TRBJ1-3; D is ambiguous. The V gene's germline CDR1 is SGHTA and CDR2 FQGTGA. The CDR3 is 12 amino acids. Trimming shortened V by 5 bases and J by 2 bases, and 4 bases separated the two germline ends. In nucleotides, the CDR3 is TGTGCCAGCAGCCAGACTGGAAACACCATATATTTT. Translated: CASSQTGNTIYF.

The chain uses TRBV9 and TRBJ2-7, with a tentative D call TRBD1 (5 bases). CDR3 size: 13 residues. The V gene's germline CDR1 is SGDLS and CDR2 YYNGEE. Trimming cost V 9 bases and J 0 bases, with 13 bases left between them. The CDR3 DNA sequence: TGTGCCAACCAGCACAGGTCCTCCTACGAGCAGTACTTC. This encodes CANQHRSSYEQYF.

The rearrangement joins TRBV10-2 to TRBJ1-1; a possible D gene is TRBD1 (5 bases). The V and J ends lost 7 bases and 5 bases respectively, with 20 bases between them. The CDR3 covers 15 residues. Germline-derived CDR1 and CDR2 are WSHSY and SAAADI. The CDR3, as DNA: TGCGCCAGCACCGTCGGGAGGGGAAGCCAAACTGAAGCTTTCTTT. It is translated as CASTVGRGSQTEAFF.